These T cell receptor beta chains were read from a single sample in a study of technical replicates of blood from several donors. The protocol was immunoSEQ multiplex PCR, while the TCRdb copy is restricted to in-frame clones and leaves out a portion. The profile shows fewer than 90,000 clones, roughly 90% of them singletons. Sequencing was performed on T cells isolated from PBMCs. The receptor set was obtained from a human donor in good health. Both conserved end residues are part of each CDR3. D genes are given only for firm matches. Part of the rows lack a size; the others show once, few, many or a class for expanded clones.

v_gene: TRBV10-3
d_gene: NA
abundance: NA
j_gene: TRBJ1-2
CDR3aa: CAISENGDSGGGYTF
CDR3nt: TGTGCCATCAGTGAGAACGGGGACTCTGGGGGAGGCTACACCTTC

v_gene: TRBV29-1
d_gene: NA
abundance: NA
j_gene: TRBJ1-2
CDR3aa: CSATTGMGGYTF
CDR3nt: TGCAGCGCTACTACAGGGATGGGTGGCTACACCTTC

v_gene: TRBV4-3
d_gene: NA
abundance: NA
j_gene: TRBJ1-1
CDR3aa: CASSRNRESFF
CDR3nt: TGCGCCAGCAGCCGGAACAGGGAATCCTTCTTT

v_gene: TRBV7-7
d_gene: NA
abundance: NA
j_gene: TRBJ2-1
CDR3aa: CASSALPGVNEQFF
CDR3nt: TGTGCTAGCAGCGCCTTGCCCGGGGTCAATGAGCAGTTCTTC

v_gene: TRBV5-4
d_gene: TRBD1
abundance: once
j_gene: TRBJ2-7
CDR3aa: CASSQPGQGIYEQYF
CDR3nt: TGTGCCAGCAGCCAACCGGGACAGGGGATTTACGAGCAGTACTTC

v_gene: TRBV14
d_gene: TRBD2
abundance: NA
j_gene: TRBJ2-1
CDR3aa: CASSSEGGPYNEQFF
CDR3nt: TGTGCCAGCAGCTCGGAGGGAGGGCCTTACAATGAGCAGTTCTTC

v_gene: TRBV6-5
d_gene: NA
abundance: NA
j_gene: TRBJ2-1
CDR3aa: CASSYISRGTYNEQFF
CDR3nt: TGTGCCAGCAGTTACATCTCAAGGGGAACCTACAATGAGCAGTTCTTC

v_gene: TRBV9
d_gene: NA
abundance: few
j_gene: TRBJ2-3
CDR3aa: CASSKRPGSDTQYF
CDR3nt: TGTGCCAGCAGCAAGAGACCGGGGTCAGATACGCAGTATTTT

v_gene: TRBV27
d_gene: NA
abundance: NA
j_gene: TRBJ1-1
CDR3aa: CASSLSFSGTEAFF
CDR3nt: TGTGCCAGCAGCTTATCGTTTTCAGGGACTGAAGCTTTCTTT

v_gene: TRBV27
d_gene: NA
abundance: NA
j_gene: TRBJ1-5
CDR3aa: CASSSTGVDQPQHF
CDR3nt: TGTGCCAGCAGTAGCACGGGAGTGGATCAGCCCCAGCATTTT

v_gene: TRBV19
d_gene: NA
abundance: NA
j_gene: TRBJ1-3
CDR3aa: CASTDPGGNTIYF
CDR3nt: TGTGCCAGTACCGATCCGGGGGGAAACACCATATATTTT

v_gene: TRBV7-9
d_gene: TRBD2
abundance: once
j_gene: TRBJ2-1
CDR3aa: CASSTPGLAGAPQFF
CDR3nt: TGTGCCAGCAGCACCCCGGGACTAGCGGGAGCCCCGCAGTTCTTC

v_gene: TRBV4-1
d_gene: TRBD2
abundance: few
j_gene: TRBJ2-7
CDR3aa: CASSQDGGSAGEQYF
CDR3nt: TGCGCCAGCAGCCAAGATGGCGGGAGCGCGGGAGAGCAGTACTTC

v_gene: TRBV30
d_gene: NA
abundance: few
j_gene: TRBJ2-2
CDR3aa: CAWSFTIDTGELFF
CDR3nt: TGTGCCTGGAGTTTTACCATAGACACCGGGGAGCTGTTTTTT

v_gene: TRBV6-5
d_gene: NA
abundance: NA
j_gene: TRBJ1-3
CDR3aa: CASSPFSGNTIYF
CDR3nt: TGTGCCAGCAGCCCGTTTTCTGGAAACACCATATATTTT

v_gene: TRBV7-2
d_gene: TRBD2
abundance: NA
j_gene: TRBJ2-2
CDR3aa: CASSLGGTSTGELFF
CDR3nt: TGTGCCAGCAGCTTAGGGGGGACTAGTACCGGGGAGCTGTTTTTT

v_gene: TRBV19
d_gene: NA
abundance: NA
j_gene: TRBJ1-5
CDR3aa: CASNAQKGGGNQPQHF
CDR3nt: TGTGCCAGTAACGCACAAAAAGGAGGGGGCAATCAGCCCCAGCATTTT

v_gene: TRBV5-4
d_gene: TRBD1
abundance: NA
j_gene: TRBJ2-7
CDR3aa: CASSNRDRASYEQYF
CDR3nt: TGTGCCAGCAGCAACCGGGACAGGGCCTCCTACGAGCAGTACTTC

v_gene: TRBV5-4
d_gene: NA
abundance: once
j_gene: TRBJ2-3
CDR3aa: CASRAGDSKPLTDTQYF
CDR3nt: TGTGCCAGCAGGGCCGGGGACTCCAAGCCGCTCACAGATACGCAGTATTTT

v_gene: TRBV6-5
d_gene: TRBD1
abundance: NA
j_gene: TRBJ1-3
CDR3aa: CASSSLSDRVAQRYF
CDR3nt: TGTGCCAGCAGTTCCCTCTCGGACAGGGTAGCGCAAAGATATTTT

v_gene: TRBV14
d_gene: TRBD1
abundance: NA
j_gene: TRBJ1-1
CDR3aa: CASSLYRGETEAFF
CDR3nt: TGTGCCAGCAGCTTGTACAGGGGAGAGACTGAAGCTTTCTTT

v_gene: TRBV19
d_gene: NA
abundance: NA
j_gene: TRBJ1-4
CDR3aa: CASSITLPGTNEKLFF
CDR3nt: TGTGCCAGTAGTATCACCCTTCCAGGGACTAATGAAAAACTGTTTTTT

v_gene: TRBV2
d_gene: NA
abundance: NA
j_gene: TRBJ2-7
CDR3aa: CASSEQGYEQYF
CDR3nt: TGTGCCAGCAGTGAACAGGGTTACGAGCAGTACTTC

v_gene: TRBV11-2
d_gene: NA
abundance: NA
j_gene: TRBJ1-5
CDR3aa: CASSPLGGGPQHF
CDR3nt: TGTGCCAGCAGCCCCCTGGGGGGAGGGCCCCAGCATTTT

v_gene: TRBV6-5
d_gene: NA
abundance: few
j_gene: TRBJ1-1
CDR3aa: CASKGEMWNTEAFF
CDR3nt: TGTGCCAGCAAGGGGGAGATGTGGAACACTGAAGCTTTCTTT